These 17 T cell receptor beta chains were all obtained from the same sample, sequenced in a study of blood T cells in healthy people across ages. With a J-beta primer mix and a sample-barcoded 5' primer, a second PCR ran about 7 to 12 cycles. MiXCR, applied by TCRdb to the 5' RACE reads, yields one record per CDR3 protein. The sample lists about 1.5 million distinct CDR3 sequences, approximately 43% occurring once. The sample taken for sequencing was blood. The receptor set was obtained from a woman aged 18 to 35 in good health.

In this sample, this clonotype turned up once. Since a much larger clone is just one base distant, this may be a read error. The rearrangement joins TRBV24-1 to TRBJ2-1; TRBD2 matches at 7 bases. The V gene's germline CDR1 is KGHDR and CDR2 SFDVKD. The CDR3 contains 13 residues. The CDR3 sequence is CVTRGGGEATQFF. The DNA for the CDR3 is TGTGTCACCAGAGGTGGGGGGGAAGCTACGCAGTTCTTC.

This clonotype was seen only a few times. This chain uses TRBV29-1 with TRBJ2-5; D call uncertain. TRBJ2-7 explains the end of the DNA better; the J call may be wrong. The CDR3 sequence is 13 residues long. CDR1 is SQVTM, CDR2 ANQGSEA, per germline. CDR3 in amino acids: CSARTYASHEQYF. The CDR3 region has the DNA TGCAGCGCCCGGACCTACGCCAGTCACGAGCAGTACTTC.

This clonotype was observed a single time. The gene calls are TRBV29-1 and TRBJ2-4; 7 bases map to TRBD2. Judging by the DNA end, TRBJ2-7 fits better; the J call may be wrong. The CDR3 covers 12 residues. Per germline, CDR1 SQVTM and CDR2 ANQGSEA. The DNA of the CDR3 is TGCAGCGTTAGGACTAGTTCCCACGAGCAGTACTTC. Residues: CSVRTSSHEQYF.

This clonotype has only a few counts. CDR3 region: CASSLASKFEQFF. CDR3 bases: TGTGCCAGCAGCTTAGCCTCCAAGTTCGAGCAGTTCTTC. The V and J genes are TRBV7-2 and TRBJ2-1; D unresolved. CDR1 and CDR2 from the germline V gene are SGHTA and FQGNSA. CDR3 length: 13 amino acids. V was cut by 0 bases and J by 10 bases, with 10 bases left in between.

This clonotype was found many times. This chain joins TRBV29-1 and TRBJ2-6, with D unresolved. Per germline, CDR1 SQVTM and CDR2 ANQGSEA. V was shortened by 4 bases and J by 1 base, with 11 bases between the two germline ends. The CDR3 totals 15 residues. The CDR3 DNA sequence: TGCAGCGTTGGTACAGAGAAGTCTGGGGCCAACGTCCTGACTTTC. Its protein is CSVGTEKSGANVLTF.

The chain links TRBV4-3 to TRBJ2-2, with TRBD1 matching 7 bases. The CDR3 spans 14 residues. Germline values: CDR1 LGHNA, CDR2 YSLEER. V gave up 4 bases and J gave up 7 bases; unmatched junction bases: 6. The CDR3 sequence is CASSPRTGHGELFF. As DNA, the CDR3 is TGCGCCAGCAGCCCGCGGACAGGCCACGGGGAGCTGTTTTTT.

The rearrangement uses TRBV4-3 and TRBJ1-2; D is uncertain. Germline V gives CDR1 LGHNA, CDR2 YSLEER. V was trimmed by 3 bases and J by 4 bases, leaving 15 bases between them. The CDR3 sequence is 15 residues long. CDR3 loop: CASSQDLRGGYGYTF. The CDR3 DNA reads TGCGCCAGCAGCCAGGATCTACGGGGAGGCTATGGCTACACCTTC.

The chain is built from TRBV5-4 and TRBJ2-7; D perhaps matches TRBD1 (5 bases). Germline-derived CDR1 and CDR2 are SGHNT and YYREEE (reference sequence). V was trimmed by 5 bases and J by 3 bases, leaving 12 bases between them. CDR3 length equals 13 residues. CDR3 residues: CASRPGNVYEQYF. For the CDR3, the DNA is TGTGCCAGCAGACCAGGGAACGTCTACGAGCAGTACTTC.

This sequence joins TRBV27 and TRBJ2-1; tentatively, D is TRBD1 or TRBD2 (5 bases each). The CDR3 covers 15 residues. The ends were cut back, 5 bases at V and 4 bases at J, with 15 bases in the middle. The germline CDR1 and CDR2 sequences are MNHEY and SMNVEV (reference sequence). The CDR3 DNA sequence: TGTGCCAGCAGTCCCGGGACCGAGAGTTACAATGAGCAGTTCTTC. Its translation: CASSPGTESYNEQFF.

The gene calls are TRBV7-9 and TRBJ2-5; possibly TRBD1 for D (5 bases). V lost 0 bases to trimming and J lost 0 bases, with 11 bases between them. In germline, CDR1 is SEHNR, CDR2 FQNEAQ (reference sequence). The CDR3 length is 16 residues. DNA of the CDR3: TGTGCCAGCAGCTTAGCAGGGGCCACCCACCAAGAGACCCAGTACTTC. Its protein is CASSLAGATHQETQYF. Full variable domain (outside the CDR3, taken from reference TRBV7-9 and TRBJ2-5): DTGVSQNPRHKITKRGQNVTFRCDPISEHNRLYWYRQTLGQGPEFLTYFQNEAQLEKSRLLSDRFSAERPKGSFSTLEIQRTEQGDSAMYLCASSLAGATHQETQYFGPGTRLLVL.

A note on this clonotype: One junction end disagrees with the germline gene, perhaps due to a read error. V usage is TRBV20-1 and J usage is TRBJ2-5; 11 nucleotides align to TRBD2. Germline values: CDR1 DFQATT, CDR2 SNEGSKA (reference sequence). The CDR3 extends over 14 amino acids. CDR3 nucleotide sequence: TGCAGGGCCGAACTAGCGGGGGTAAAAGAGACCCAGTCCTTC. This translates into CRAELAGVKETQSF.

V usage is TRBV20-1 and J usage is TRBJ1-2; tentatively, D is TRBD1 (6 bases). This CDR3 is 14 amino acids long. V lost 2 bases and J lost 6, with 16 bases in between. Germline lookup yields CDR1 DFQATT and CDR2 SNEGSKA (reference sequence). The CDR3 DNA is TGCAGTGCTAGAAAACCCGACAGGCCAAATGGCTACACCTTC. Translation: CSARKPDRPNGYTF.

The rearrangement uses TRBV12-3 or TRBV12-4 and TRBJ2-2; TRBD1 agrees at 7 bases. CDR3 length equals 16 residues. Trimming at V came to 6 bases and at J to 2 bases, leaving 9 bases not matched to a gene. In DNA, the CDR3 is TGTGCCAGCAGGCCTATTAGGGGGCAAAACACCGGGGAGCTGTTTTTT. As protein: CASRPIRGQNTGELFF.

Remarks on this clonotype: A read error may account for a junction end that differs from germline. This sequence joins TRBV29-1 and TRBJ2-2; D perhaps matches TRBD1 (6 bases). Germline V lookup: CDR1 SQVTM, CDR2 ANQGSEA. The CDR3 consists of 14 residues. CDR3 coding DNA: TGCAGCGCTCCGGGACACCTGAACACCGGGAAGCTGTTTTTT. This codes for CSAPGHLNTGKLFF.

This clonotype was observed a few times. The genes are TRBV28 and TRBJ2-5; 7 bases fit TRBD1. Germline V gene data show CDR1 as MDHEN and CDR2 as SYDVKM. This CDR3 has 12 residues. After removal of 6 bases from V and 3 bases from J, the junction contained 1 base not matched to a gene. DNA for the CDR3: TGTGCCAGCAGGACAGGGAAAGAGACCCAGTACTTC. It yields the protein CASRTGKETQYF.

J is TRBJ2-5 and V is TRBV28, with 8 positions matching TRBD2. Matching the DNA end better, TRBJ2-7 makes the J call doubtful. CDR1 and CDR2 from the germline V gene are MDHEN and SYDVKM. This CDR3 is built from 15 residues. CDR3 amino acids: CASSSAAGTSYEQYF. The CDR3 DNA follows: TGTGCCAGCAGTTCTGCCGCCGGGACTAGCTACGAGCAGTACTTC.

The V call is TRBV7-9, the J call TRBJ2-5; TRBD1 matches 7 bases. The CDR3 is 15 residues long. Germline V CDR1 and CDR2: SEHNR, FQNEAQ (reference sequence). V was clipped by 7 bases and J by 11 bases; unmatched bases: 19. The CDR3 coding sequence is TGTGCCAGCATCACAGACAGGGACCTAAATAGTGAGCAGTACTTC. It codes for CASITDRDLNSEQYF.